This T cell receptor beta chain was obtained from a study of T cells in Graves' hyperthyroidism and ophthalmopathy. The CDR3 spans 14 residues. The V gene lost 5 bases and the J gene lost 8 bases, with 13 bases spanning the gap. The investigators amplified TCR beta CDR3 regions from RNA transcripts. A first-round RT-PCR of the TCR CDR3 used the HTBI primer set. TCRdb re-derived calls from the multiplex PCR reads in MiXCR, one entry per CDR3 protein. The sample contains 94,000 or so distinct CDR3 sequences, around 50% of which appear only once. The table lists this clonotype with many counts. PBMCs were collected from an approximately 10 ml volume of fresh peripheral blood.

J is TRBJ1-6 and V is TRBV12-3 or TRBV12-4; the D gene is possibly TRBD1 (6 bases). The sequenced sample consisted of blood. This receptor was taken from a woman aged 40 to 50 with Graves' hyperthyroidism. For the CDR3, the DNA is TGTGCCAGCAGTCCCGGGACATCGTATTCACCCCTCCACTTT. Protein: CASSPGTSYSPLHF.